The sequence of this TCR beta chain was determined in a study of cytomegalovirus exposure and HLA in healthy donors. Study-level information: A preliminary data release comprised 70 million to 95 million unique TCRs obtained from HLA-typed donors. Broader study findings: High specificity and sensitivity for cytomegalovirus status were reported for the classifier. Data from an earlier analysis indicated that most TCR beta V segments were productive either about 90% or about 30% of the time.

The PCR used 60 Vbeta and 13 Jbeta primers. Data came from immunoSEQ multiplex PCR; TCRdb stores just in-frame clones and leaves some out. The table records 100,000 to 150,000 clones, around 73% of them present only once. On this clone: Its specificity is not known.

The V gene's germline CDR1 is SGHDT and CDR2 YYEEEE. The CDR3 has 14 amino acids. The V and J ends lost 4 bases and 2 bases respectively, with 13 bases between them. This chain joins TRBV5-6 and TRBJ2-7; possible D gene TRBD1, 5 bases. Sequenced input: PBMCs. This TCR came from a man aged 55-75 years in good health and CMV-seropositive. The CDR3 spells CASSPTRVTYEQYF. As DNA, the CDR3 is TGTGCCAGCAGCCCCACCAGGGTTACCTACGAGCAGTACTTC. The full variable domain, rest sourced from reference TRBV5-6 and TRBJ2-7, is DAGVTQSPTHLIKTRGQQVTLRCSPKSGHDTVSWYQQALGQGPQFIFQYYEEEERQRGNFPDRFSGHQFPNYSSELNVNALLLGDSALYLCASSPTRVTYEQYFGPGTRLTVT.